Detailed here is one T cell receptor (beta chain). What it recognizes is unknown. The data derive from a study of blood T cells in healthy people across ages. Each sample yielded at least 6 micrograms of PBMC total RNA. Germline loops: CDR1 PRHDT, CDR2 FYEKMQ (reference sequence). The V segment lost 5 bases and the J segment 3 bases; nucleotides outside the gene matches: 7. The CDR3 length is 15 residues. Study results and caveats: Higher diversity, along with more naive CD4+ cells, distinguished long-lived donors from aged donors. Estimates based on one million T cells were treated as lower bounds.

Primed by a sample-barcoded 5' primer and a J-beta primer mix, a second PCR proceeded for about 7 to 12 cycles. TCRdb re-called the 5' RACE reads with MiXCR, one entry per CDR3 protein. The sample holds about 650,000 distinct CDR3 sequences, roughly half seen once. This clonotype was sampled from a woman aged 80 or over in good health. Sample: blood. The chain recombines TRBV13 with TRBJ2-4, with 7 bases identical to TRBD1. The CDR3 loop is CASSHGQVVKNIQYF. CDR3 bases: TGTGCCAGCAGCCACGGACAGGTCGTCAAAAACATTCAGTACTTC.